This T cell receptor (beta chain) was sequenced during a study of intratumoral heterogeneity in liver cancer. With respect to the entire study: Across the full approximately 15-patient cohort, most patients were male and a median age of around 63 years was recorded. Of the approximately 70 multiregional samples collected from roughly 15 HCC patients in the overall cohort, 45 to 55 were tumoral regions and some 20 were adjacent nontumoral regions. The study combined RNA-seq, DNA sequencing, TCR-seq and SNP array data from multiple regions of hepatocellular carcinoma specimens to study intratumor heterogeneity.

Early-stage hepatocellular carcinoma was present in all patients, and no therapy was administered to any patient before surgical resection. The sampled areas showed no macroscopic signs of necrosis or hemorrhage. TCR sequencing (ImmunoSeq) was performed on multiple regions from two patients. Each frozen resection tissue sample was taken at least 1 cm away from every other sample. The N label marked samples taken from nontumoral liver tissue adjacent to the tumor. Genomic DNA was isolated from bulk tissue with the DNeasy blood and tissue kit. CDR1 and CDR2, looked up from the germline V gene, are MNHEY and SVGAGI. V lost 7 bases and J lost 6 bases; the stretch between them is 10 bases long. Measured from the cysteine to the phenylalanine, the CDR3 is 13 residues long. The sequence is cut down to CDR3 DNA, 39 bases in frame from base 1. Beyond this particular receptor, the publication reports: A relatively low patient number and under-sampled tumor-infiltrating lymphocyte representation were acknowledged by the authors as limitations.

The immunoSEQ assay was used to sequence TCR beta chain CDR3 regions from genomic DNA. Rearranged VDJ segments were amplified with primers annealing to V and J segments. The study's own analysis went as follows. The ImmunoSeq Analyzer software was used to compute clonality and richness metrics. To find clones with differing abundance between regions, Fisher's exact test was applied together with a beta-binomial method for extra stringency. In TCRdb, the immuneACCESS table is reduced to in-frame sequences with V and J assigned. These tables do not hold every clone; where another copy was compared, an unresolved V gene accounts for under half, and the others remain unexplained. V, J and clone size are taken as reported in that table, and D and trimming were inferred from the DNA itself. Present in this sample are tens of thousands of clones, over 60% of which were seen just once. Clones ranked in the top ten supply about a sixth of the sample.

About this clone itself: The clone's antigen remains unknown. One base away there is no much larger clone; base qualities are not given.

The sequence is built from TRBV6-5 and TRBJ1-6, with TRBD1 as a weak D call on 5 bases. The sample in question was tumor-adjacent normal tissue, obtained before any cancer treatment. This TCR was sampled from a woman between 65 and 79 years old with hepatocellular carcinoma. In nucleotide form, the sequence is TGTGCCAGCAAAACAGGAATTAATTCACCCCTCCACTTT. Its coded protein is CASKTGINSPLHF.